Below are 21 T cell receptor beta chains sequenced from a single sample in a study of long-term antiretroviral therapy in people with HIV. immunoSEQ v3.0 was run at survey level. The table came from immunoSEQ multiplex PCR; TCRdb's copy has only in-frame clones and leaves some out. Of some 22,000 clones in the sample, roughly 80% were seen once. Sequencing was performed on unsorted PBMCs, taken 1.6 years after starting antiretroviral therapy. All receptors come from a man aged 40-49 years with HIV.

The gene calls are TRBV7-9 and TRBJ2-1; D is tentatively TRBD1 or TRBD2 (5 bases each). This CDR3 has 15 amino acids. Trimming stripped 3 bases from V and 0 bases from J, with 9 bases between. CDR1 is SEHNR and CDR2 is FQNEAQ in the germline V gene (reference sequence). Here the CDR3 DNA reads TGTGCCAGCAGCTTTAGCGACAGCTCCTACAATGAGCAGTTCTTC. It codes for CASSFSDSSYNEQFF.

The CDR3 region is CASSPRRVWEQYF. As DNA, the CDR3 is TGTGCCAGCTCACCACGGAGGGTCTGGGAGCAGTACTTC. The genes are TRBV18 and TRBJ2-7; D might be TRBD2 (6 bases). Germline V lookup: CDR1 KGHSH, CDR2 LQKENI. V was trimmed by 1 base and J by 7 bases, leaving 11 bases between them. CDR3 length equals 13 residues.

The table lists this clone with a count of one. The chain joins TRBV19 to TRBJ1-5; D gene uncertain. Trimming pared 5 bases from V and 5 bases from J, leaving 10 bases between. The CDR3 runs to 13 residues. Germline CDR1 LNHDA, CDR2 SQIVND (reference sequence). The CDR3: CASSPRVYQPQHF. Written as DNA, the CDR3 is TGTGCCAGTAGTCCCCGGGTTTATCAGCCCCAGCATTTT.

The V and J genes are TRBV7-6 and TRBJ2-7; D gene unclear. Germline CDR1 is SGHVS and CDR2 is FNYEAQ. V lost 5 bases, J lost 5 bases, and 13 bases lay in between. There are 13 residues in the CDR3. The CDR3 loop reads CASSLSSRDEQYF. DNA of the CDR3: TGTGCCAGCAGCCTGTCTAGTAGGGACGAGCAGTACTTC.

This chain links TRBV27 with TRBJ1-5; D possibly corresponds to TRBD1 (6 bases). V shed 0 bases and J shed 2 bases, with 8 bases lying between them. This CDR3 is built from 15 residues. CDR1 MNHEY and CDR2 SMNVEV come from the germline V gene (reference sequence). The CDR3 loop reads CASSLSPGGNQPQHF. The CDR3 coding sequence is TGTGCCAGCAGTTTATCTCCAGGGGGCAATCAGCCCCAGCATTTT.

This clone came up once. The chain combines TRBV10-3 with TRBJ2-3; D remains ambiguous. Germline CDR1 ENHRY, CDR2 SYGVKD. The V end was cut by 3 bases, the J end by 0 bases, with 10 bases between. The CDR3 totals 15 residues. In DNA form, the CDR3 reads TGTGCCATCAGTGATCTTGGCAACAGCACAGATACGCAGTATTTT. The encoded protein is CAISDLGNSTDTQYF.

This clone was observed a few times. J is TRBJ1-6 and V is TRBV5-5; TRBD1 matches 9 bases. Germline trimming cut 4 bases from V and 10 bases from J; bases unmatched to any gene: 15. The CDR3 has 17 amino acids. CDR1 and CDR2 from the germline V gene are SGHKS and YYEKEE (reference sequence). The CDR3 nucleotides are TGTGCCAGCAGCCTCACCGGGACAGGGATGTTAAGGTCACCCCTCCACTTT. Translating gives CASSLTGTGMLRSPLHF.

The chain joins TRBV27 to TRBJ1-1; D is perhaps TRBD1 (5 bases). The CDR3 runs 14 residues. V lost 4 bases and J 0 bases, leaving 9 bases between the germline ends. CDR1 and CDR2 (germline): MNHEY, SMNVEV (reference sequence). The CDR3 protein is CASSWNRMNTEAFF. As DNA, the CDR3 is TGTGCCAGCAGTTGGAACAGGATGAACACTGAAGCTTTCTTT.

V and J are TRBV10-2 and TRBJ2-3; the match to TRBD2 covers 13 bases. The V segment lost 4 bases and the J segment 5 bases; nucleotides outside the gene matches: 3. Per the germline V gene, CDR1 is WSHSY and CDR2 is SAAADI. The CDR3 spans 15 residues. The CDR3 bases are TGCGCCAGCAGTGGGACTAGCGGGGGCGTAGATACGCAGTATTTT. This gives the protein CASSGTSGGVDTQYF.

The chain is built from TRBV7-9 and TRBJ1-1; D gene ambiguous. Trimming shortened V by 1 base and J by 2 bases, and 11 bases separated the two germline ends. The CDR3 totals 15 residues. Germline lookup yields CDR1 SEHNR and CDR2 FQNEAQ (reference sequence). CDR3 sequence reads: CASSLDGLINTEAFF. The CDR3 DNA is TGTGCCAGCAGCTTAGATGGTCTCATTAACACTGAAGCTTTCTTT.

The J gene is TRBJ2-2, the V gene TRBV29-1; perhaps TRBD1 as D (6 bases). The CDR3 contains 13 residues. The ends were cut back, 2 bases at V and 5 bases at J, with 9 bases in the middle. Germline CDR1 and CDR2: SQVTM and ANQGSEA. The CDR3: CSVERGKTGELFF. CDR3 DNA sequence: TGCAGCGTTGAAAGGGGGAAAACCGGGGAGCTGTTTTTT.

The chain carries TRBV6-6 and TRBJ1-5; tentatively, D is TRBD1 (5 bases). V lost 1 base and J 2 bases, leaving 12 bases between the germline ends. Germline loops: CDR1 MNHNY, CDR2 SVGAGI (reference sequence). This CDR3 spans 16 amino acids. CDR3 nucleotide sequence: TGTGCCAGCAGTTACTTTAGGGGCTTTGGCAATCAGCCCCAGCATTTT. Translating it yields CASSYFRGFGNQPQHF.

V gene TRBV7-8 combines with J gene TRBJ2-2; D is uncertain. Trimming took 7 bases from V and 5 from J, leaving 17 bases between them. CDR1 is SGHVS and CDR2 is FQNEAQ in the germline V gene. The CDR3 is 15 residues long. CDR3 loop: CASIRAGFATGELFF. The CDR3 DNA reads TGTGCCAGCATCAGAGCCGGGTTCGCGACCGGGGAGCTGTTTTTT.

V and J are TRBV27 and TRBJ1-5, with 7 positions matching TRBD1. The ends lost 8 bases at V and 4 bases at J; junction bases unmatched: 11. Germline CDR1 MNHEY, CDR2 SMNVEV (reference sequence). This CDR3 has 15 amino acids. The CDR3 sequence: CASRRQGILNQPQHF. The CDR3 DNA sequence: TGTGCCAGCCGTCGACAGGGAATACTAAATCAGCCCCAGCATTTT.

The chain couples TRBV5-8 to TRBJ2-1; D is possibly TRBD1 (6 bases). This CDR3 is built from 15 residues. Trimming pared 2 bases from V and 8 bases from J, leaving 17 bases between. Germline CDR1 SGHTS, CDR2 YDEGEE. CDR3 amino acids: CASSLGQQGADEQFF. The CDR3 DNA sequence: TGTGCCAGCAGCTTAGGGCAACAGGGCGCAGATGAGCAGTTCTTC.

The table lists this clone with a few counts. The CDR3 DNA follows: TGCAGCGTTGAAGGGGGATCCGGGGCCAACGTCCTGACTTTC. Protein: CSVEGGSGANVLTF. The rearrangement uses TRBV29-1 and TRBJ2-6; D remains ambiguous. Trimming took 1 base from V and 4 from J, leaving 8 bases between them. The CDR3 extends over 14 amino acids. Per the germline V gene, CDR1 is SQVTM and CDR2 is ANQGSEA.

This clone is a singleton in its sample. The J gene is TRBJ2-7, the V gene TRBV7-9; 9 bases fit TRBD1. Trimming took 5 bases from V and 2 from J; bases not matched to a gene: 10. Germline loops: CDR1 SEHNR, CDR2 FQNEAQ (reference sequence). CDR3 length equals 16 residues. CDR3 sequence reads: CASSATGGGSTYEQYF. CDR3 bases: TGTGCCAGCAGCGCCACAGGGGGCGGCTCGACCTACGAGCAGTACTTC.

The genes are TRBV5-6 and TRBJ1-1, with D maybe TRBD1 (6 bases). Looked up from germline, CDR1 is SGHDT and CDR2 is YYEEEE. Trimming pared 2 bases from V and 0 bases from J, leaving 17 bases between. The CDR3 has 17 amino acids. CDR3 coding DNA: TGTGCCAGCAGCTTTTGGACAGCTCCTTTCATGAACACTGAAGCTTTCTTT. Protein product: CASSFWTAPFMNTEAFF.

The V gene is TRBV4-1, the J gene TRBJ1-4, with a possible D match to TRBD1 (5 bases). The germline V and J ends were trimmed by 1 base and 6 bases, with 12 bases remaining between them. This CDR3 comprises 15 residues. Germline-derived CDR1 and CDR2 are MGHRA and YSYEKL. CDR3: CASSQVRGTDEKLFF. In DNA, the CDR3 is TGCGCCAGCAGCCAAGTCAGAGGGACGGATGAAAAACTGTTTTTT.

V gene TRBV9 combines with J gene TRBJ2-7; 7 bases are a match to TRBD1. Germline loops: CDR1 SGDLS, CDR2 YYNGEE. This CDR3 region has 15 residues. The V gene end was trimmed by 4 bases and the J gene end by 4 bases; junction bases not matched to a gene: 11. The CDR3 sequence: CASSPFETGLYEQYF. The CDR3 DNA follows: TGTGCCAGCAGCCCTTTCGAGACAGGGCTTTACGAGCAGTACTTC. Full variable domain (outside the CDR3, taken from reference TRBV9 and TRBJ2-7): DSGVTQTPKHLITATGQRVTLRCSPRSGDLSVYWYQQSLDQGLQFLIQYYNGEERAKGNILERFSAQQFPDLHSELNLSSLELGDSALYFCASSPFETGLYEQYFGPGTRLTVT.

The chain employs TRBV7-3 and TRBJ2-5, with D perhaps TRBD1 (6 bases). This CDR3 has 14 residues. Germline V CDR1 and CDR2: SGHTA, FQGTGA. Trimming left V 4 bases short and J 5 bases short, with 14 bases between. CDR3 sequence reads: CASSSTGPPETQYF. Here the CDR3 DNA reads TGTGCCAGCAGCTCAACAGGGCCCCCGGAGACCCAGTACTTC. Filled out from reference TRBV7-3 and TRBJ2-5, the complete variable domain reads GAGVSQTPSNKVTEKGKYVELRCDPISGHTALYWYRQSLGQGPEFLIYFQGTGAADDSGLPNDRFFAVRPEGSVSTLKIQRTERGDSAVYLCASSSTGPPETQYFGPGTRLLVL.